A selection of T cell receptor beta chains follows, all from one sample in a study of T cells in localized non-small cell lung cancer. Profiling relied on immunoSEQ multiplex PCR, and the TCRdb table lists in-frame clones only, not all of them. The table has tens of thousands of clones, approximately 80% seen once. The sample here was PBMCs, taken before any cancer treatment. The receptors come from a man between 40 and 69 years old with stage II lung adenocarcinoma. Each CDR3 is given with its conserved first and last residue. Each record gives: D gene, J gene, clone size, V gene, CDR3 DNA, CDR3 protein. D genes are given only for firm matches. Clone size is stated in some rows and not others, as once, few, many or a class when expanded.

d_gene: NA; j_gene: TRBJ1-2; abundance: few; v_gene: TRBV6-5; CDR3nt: TGTGCCAGCAGTTACTCGGCACAGGTAGCAACTATGGGCTACACCTTC; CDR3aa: CASSYSAQVATMGYTF
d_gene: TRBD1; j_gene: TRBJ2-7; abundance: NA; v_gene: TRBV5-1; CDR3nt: TGCGCCAGCAGCTTGGCTGGGACAGGGGATGGGCAGTACTTC; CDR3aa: CASSLAGTGDGQYF
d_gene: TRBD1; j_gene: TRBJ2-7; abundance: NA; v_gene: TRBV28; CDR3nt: TGTGCCAGCAGTTTGCAGGGGGCCTACGAGCAGTACTTC; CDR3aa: CASSLQGAYEQYF
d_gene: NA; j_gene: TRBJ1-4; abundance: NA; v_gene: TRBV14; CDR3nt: TGTGCCAGCAGCCCGGACCGGGGACCTAATGAAAAACTGTTTTTT; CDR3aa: CASSPDRGPNEKLFF
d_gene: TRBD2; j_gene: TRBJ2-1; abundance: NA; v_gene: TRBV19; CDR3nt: TGTGCCAGTAGTATAACAGCGGGACCCTACAATGAGCAGTTCTTC; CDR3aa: CASSITAGPYNEQFF
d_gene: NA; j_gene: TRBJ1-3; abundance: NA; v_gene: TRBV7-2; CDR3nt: TGTGCCAGCAGCTTAGTGGGCAGTTTGGGAAACACCATATATTTT; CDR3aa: CASSLVGSLGNTIYF
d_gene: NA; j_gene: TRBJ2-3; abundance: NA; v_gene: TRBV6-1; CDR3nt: TGTGCCAGCAGTGAATTAGGGGGAGGTACGCAGTATTTT; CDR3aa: CASSELGGGTQYF
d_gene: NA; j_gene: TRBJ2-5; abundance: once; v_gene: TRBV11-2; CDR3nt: TGTGCCAGCAGGGGGGGCCTAGCCGGCCAAGAGACCCAGTACTTC; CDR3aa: CASRGGLAGQETQYF
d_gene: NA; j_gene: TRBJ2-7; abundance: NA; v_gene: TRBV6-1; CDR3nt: TGTGCCAGCACCGAAGGCTACGAGCAGTACTTC; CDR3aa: CASTEGYEQYF
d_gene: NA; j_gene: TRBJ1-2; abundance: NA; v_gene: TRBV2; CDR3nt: TGTGCCAGCAGTGAAGCGCTGAGAGGGCACGGCTACACCTTC; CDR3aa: CASSEALRGHGYTF
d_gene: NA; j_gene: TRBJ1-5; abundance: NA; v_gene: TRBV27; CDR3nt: TGTGCCAGCAGTTTAGCACACAATCAGCCCCAGCATTTT; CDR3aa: CASSLAHNQPQHF
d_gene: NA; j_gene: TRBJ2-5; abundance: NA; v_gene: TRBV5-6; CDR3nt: TGTGCCAGCAGCCTCTTGGGCCGTGGCCAAGAGGCCCAGTACTTC; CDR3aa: CASSLLGRGQEAQYF
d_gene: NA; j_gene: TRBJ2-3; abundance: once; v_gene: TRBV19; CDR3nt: TGTGCCAGTAGTATCGGGGGTCCCGGAGATACGCAGTATTTT; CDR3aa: CASSIGGPGDTQYF
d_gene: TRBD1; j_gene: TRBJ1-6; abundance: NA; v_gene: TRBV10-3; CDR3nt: TGTGCCATCAGTGAGTCGACAGGGAATTCACCCCTCCACTTT; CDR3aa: CAISESTGNSPLHF
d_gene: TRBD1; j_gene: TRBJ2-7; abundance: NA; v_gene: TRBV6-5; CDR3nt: TGTGCCACAGGGACAGTGGGTTTGTCTGGGGAGCAGTACTTC; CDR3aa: CATGTVGLSGEQYF
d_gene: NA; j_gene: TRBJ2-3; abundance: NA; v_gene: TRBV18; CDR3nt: TGTGCCAGCTCACTCACAGATACGCAGTATTTT; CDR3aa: CASSLTDTQYF
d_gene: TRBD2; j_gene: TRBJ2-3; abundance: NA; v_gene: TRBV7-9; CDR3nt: TGTGCCAGCAGCTTAGGGACTAGCGGGAGATGGGATACGCAGTATTTT; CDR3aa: CASSLGTSGRWDTQYF
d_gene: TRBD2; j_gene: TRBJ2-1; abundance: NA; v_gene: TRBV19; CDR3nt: TGTGCCAGTAGTATTAGGGTCGGGCTAGCGGGAGCAGGGAATGAGCAGTTCTTC; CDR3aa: CASSIRVGLAGAGNEQFF
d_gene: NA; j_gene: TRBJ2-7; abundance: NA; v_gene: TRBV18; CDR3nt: TGTGCCAGCTCACCACCCACCCACCTATACGAGCAGTACTTC; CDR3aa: CASSPPTHLYEQYF
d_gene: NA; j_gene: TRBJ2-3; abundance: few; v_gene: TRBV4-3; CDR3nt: TGCGCCAGCAGCCAAGATCGGTACTCAGATACGCAGTATTTT; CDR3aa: CASSQDRYSDTQYF
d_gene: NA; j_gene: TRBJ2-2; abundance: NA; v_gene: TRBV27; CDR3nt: TGTGCCAGCAGTTCGGGAGTTGTCGGGGAGCTGTTTTTT; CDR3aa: CASSSGVVGELFF
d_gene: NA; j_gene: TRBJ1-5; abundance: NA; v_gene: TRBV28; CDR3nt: TGTGCCAGCGGATTACAGGGTTGGAGGGATCAGCCCCAGCATTTT; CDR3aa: CASGLQGWRDQPQHF
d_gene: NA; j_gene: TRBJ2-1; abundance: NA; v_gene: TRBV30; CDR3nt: TGTGCCTGGAGTGTGGGGAGTGGAGACGAGCAGTTCTTC; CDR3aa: CAWSVGSGDEQFF
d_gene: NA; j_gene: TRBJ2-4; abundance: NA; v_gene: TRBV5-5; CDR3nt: TGTGCCAGCAGCTTGGGGGTGAGGAGTGCGCTAGCCAAAAACATTCAGTACTTC; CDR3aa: CASSLGVRSALAKNIQYF
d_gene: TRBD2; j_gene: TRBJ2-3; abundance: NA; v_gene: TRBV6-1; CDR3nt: TGTGCCAGCAGTGACCGAGCGGGGGCGAGTCCCACAGATACGCAGTATTTT; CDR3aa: CASSDRAGASPTDTQYF
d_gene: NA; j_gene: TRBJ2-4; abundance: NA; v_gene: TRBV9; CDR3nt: TGTGCCAGCAACCGGGACACCAGTGACATTCAGTACTTC; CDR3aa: CASNRDTSDIQYF
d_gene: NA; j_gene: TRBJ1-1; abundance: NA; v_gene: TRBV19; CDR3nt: TGTGCCAGTAGTATCAGGGGTGGGGCTGAAGCTTTCTTT; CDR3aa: CASSIRGGAEAFF
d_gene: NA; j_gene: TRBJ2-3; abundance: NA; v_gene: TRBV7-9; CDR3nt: TGTGCCAGCAGCTCCCGGTATTTT; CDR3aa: CASSSRYF
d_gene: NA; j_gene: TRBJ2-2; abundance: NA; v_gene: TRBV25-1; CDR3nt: TGTGCCAGCAGTGACAGTGCTCCCCCTCCCACCGGGGAGCTGTTTTTT; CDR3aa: CASSDSAPPPTGELFF
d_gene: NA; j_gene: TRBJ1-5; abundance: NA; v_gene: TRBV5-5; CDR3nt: TGTGCCAGCAGCTTGGTAGGGGGAATTAATCAGCCCCAGCATTTT; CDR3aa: CASSLVGGINQPQHF
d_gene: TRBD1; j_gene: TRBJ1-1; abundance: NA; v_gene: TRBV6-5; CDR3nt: TGTGCCAGCAGTGAGGGGGCGGGCACTGAAGCTTTCTTT; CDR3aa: CASSEGAGTEAFF
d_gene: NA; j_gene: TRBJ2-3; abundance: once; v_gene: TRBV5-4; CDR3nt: TGTGCCAGCAGCGTTAGGGGCACAGATACGCAGTATTTT; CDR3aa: CASSVRGTDTQYF
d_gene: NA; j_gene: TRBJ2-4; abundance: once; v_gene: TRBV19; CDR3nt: TGTGCCAGTAGTATAAGCGGGACACCCAAAAACATTCAGTACTTC; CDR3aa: CASSISGTPKNIQYF
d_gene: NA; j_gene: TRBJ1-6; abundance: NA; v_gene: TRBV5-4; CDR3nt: TGTGCCAGCAGCCAAGAGTCCGGGCTGAATTCACCCCTCCACTTT; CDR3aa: CASSQESGLNSPLHF
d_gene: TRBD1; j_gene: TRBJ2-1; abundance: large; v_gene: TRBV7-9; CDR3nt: TGTGCCAGCAGCTTATGGGCAGGGGGTGATGAGCAGTTCTTC; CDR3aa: CASSLWAGGDEQFF
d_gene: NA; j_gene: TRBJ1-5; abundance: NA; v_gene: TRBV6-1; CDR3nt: TGTGCCAGCAGTGAAGCGCGACGGCCCCAGCATTTT; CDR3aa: CASSEARRPQHF
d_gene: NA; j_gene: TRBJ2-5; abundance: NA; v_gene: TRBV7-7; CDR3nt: TGTGCTAGCAGCCCGGCGGGACAAGAGACCCAGTACTTC; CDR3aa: CASSPAGQETQYF
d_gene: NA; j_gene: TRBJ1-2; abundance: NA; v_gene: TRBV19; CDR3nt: TGTGCCAGTAGTCCGTCAGGGGTTGATGGCTACACCTTC; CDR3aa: CASSPSGVDGYTF
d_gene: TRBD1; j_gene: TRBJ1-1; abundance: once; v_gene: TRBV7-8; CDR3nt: TGTGCCAGCAGCTGGGGACAGGACGATACTGAAGCTTTCTTT; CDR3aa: CASSWGQDDTEAFF
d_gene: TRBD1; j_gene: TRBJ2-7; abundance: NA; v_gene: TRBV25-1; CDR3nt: TGTGCCAGCAGTGAGGCCCAGGGGGCAACCTACGAGCAGTACTTC; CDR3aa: CASSEAQGATYEQYF